Following are 3 T cell receptor beta chains from one sample sequenced in a study of blood T cells in healthy people across ages. For the second PCR, which ran for about 7 to 12 cycles, a sample-barcoded 5' primer and a J-beta primer mix were used. In TCRdb, the 5' RACE reads were re-called with MiXCR into one record per CDR3 protein. This sample has about 290,000 distinct CDR3 sequences; roughly 26% occur once, and the top ten carry 29%. Sample: blood. These receptors were taken from a woman in her seventies in good health.

In its sample, this clonotype was seen once. CDR3 protein: CASSPAGGRGPGNEQFF. CDR3 nucleotide sequence: TGTGCCAGCAGCCCTGCTGGGGGAAGGGGCCCAGGGAATGAGCAGTTCTTC. The V call is TRBV2, the J call TRBJ2-5; the D call may be TRBD1 or TRBD2 (5 bases each). The J call may be incorrect, as the DNA end agrees better with TRBJ2-1. In germline, CDR1 is SNHLY, CDR2 FYNNEI. The CDR3 contains 17 residues.

The rearrangement links TRBV20-1 to TRBJ2-3; D is possibly TRBD1 (6 bases). From germline, CDR1 is DFQATT and CDR2 SNEGSKA (reference sequence). CDR3 length: 12 residues. Trimming took 8 bases from V and 3 from J, leaving 12 bases between them. CDR3 sequence reads: CSTQGTTDTQYF. The DNA for the CDR3 is TGCAGTACCCAGGGGACGACAGATACGCAGTATTTT.

This clonotype was recorded a few times. This chain links TRBV12-3 or TRBV12-4 with TRBJ2-5; D gene ambiguous. The V end was cut by 3 bases, the J end by 1 base, with 9 bases between. This CDR3 comprises 14 residues. The CDR3 protein is CASSFLAVQETQYF. CDR3 nucleotides: TGTGCCAGCAGTTTTCTGGCGGTCCAAGAGACCCAGTACTTC.